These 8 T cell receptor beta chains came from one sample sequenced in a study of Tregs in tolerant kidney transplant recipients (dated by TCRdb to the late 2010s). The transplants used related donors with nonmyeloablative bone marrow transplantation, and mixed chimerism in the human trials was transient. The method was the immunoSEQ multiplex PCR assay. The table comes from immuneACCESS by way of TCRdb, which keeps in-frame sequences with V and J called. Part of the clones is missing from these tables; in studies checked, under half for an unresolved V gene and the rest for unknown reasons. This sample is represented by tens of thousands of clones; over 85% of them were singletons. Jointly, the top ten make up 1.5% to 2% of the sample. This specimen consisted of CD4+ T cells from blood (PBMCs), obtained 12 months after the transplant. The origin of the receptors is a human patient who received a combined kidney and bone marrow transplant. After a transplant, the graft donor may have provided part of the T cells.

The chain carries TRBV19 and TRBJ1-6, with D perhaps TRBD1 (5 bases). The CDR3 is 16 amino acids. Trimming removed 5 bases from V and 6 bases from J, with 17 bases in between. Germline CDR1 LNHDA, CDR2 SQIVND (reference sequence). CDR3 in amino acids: CASSFDLGAVNSPLHF. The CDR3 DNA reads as TGTGCCAGTAGTTTTGACTTAGGGGCAGTTAATTCACCCCTCCACTTT.

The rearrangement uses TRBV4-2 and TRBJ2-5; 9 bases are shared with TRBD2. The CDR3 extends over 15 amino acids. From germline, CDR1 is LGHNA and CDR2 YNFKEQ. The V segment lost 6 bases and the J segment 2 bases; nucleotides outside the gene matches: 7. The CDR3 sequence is CASRSSGSYQETQYF. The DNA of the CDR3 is TGTGCCAGCAGAAGTAGCGGGAGTTATCAAGAGACCCAGTACTTC.

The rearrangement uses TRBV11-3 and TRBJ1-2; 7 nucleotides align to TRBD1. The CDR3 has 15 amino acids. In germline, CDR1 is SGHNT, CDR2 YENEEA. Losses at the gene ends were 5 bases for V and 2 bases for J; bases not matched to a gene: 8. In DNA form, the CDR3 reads TGTGCCAGCAGCCCGTCCGGACAGGAAAACTATGGCTACACCTTC. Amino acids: CASSPSGQENYGYTF.

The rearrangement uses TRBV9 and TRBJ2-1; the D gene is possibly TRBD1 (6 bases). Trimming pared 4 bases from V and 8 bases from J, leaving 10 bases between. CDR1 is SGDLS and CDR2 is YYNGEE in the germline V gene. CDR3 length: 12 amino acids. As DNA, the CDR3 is TGTGCCAGCAGCTTTACAGGGTATGAGCAGTTCTTC. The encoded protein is CASSFTGYEQFF.

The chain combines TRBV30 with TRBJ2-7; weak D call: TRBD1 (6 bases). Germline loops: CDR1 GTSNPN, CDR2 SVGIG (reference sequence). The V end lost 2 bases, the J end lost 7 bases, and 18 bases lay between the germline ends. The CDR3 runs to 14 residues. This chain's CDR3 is CAWSPGQGRREQYF. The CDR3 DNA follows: TGTGCCTGGAGTCCCGGGCAGGGGCGTAGGGAGCAGTACTTC.

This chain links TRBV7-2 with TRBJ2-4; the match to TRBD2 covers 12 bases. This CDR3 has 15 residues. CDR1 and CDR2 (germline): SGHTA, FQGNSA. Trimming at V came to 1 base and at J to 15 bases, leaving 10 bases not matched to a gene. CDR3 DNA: TGTGCCAGCAGCTTAGTACTAGCGGGGGGCCCCCCCCCGTACTTC. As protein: CASSLVLAGGPPPYF.

CDR3 sequence: CASSISTGPGYGYTF. The CDR3 DNA reads as TGTGCCAGCAGCATTTCGACAGGCCCGGGCTATGGCTACACCTTC. The gene calls are TRBV9 and TRBJ1-2; D possibly corresponds to TRBD1 (6 bases). V was cut by 4 bases and J by 4 bases, with 17 bases left in between. The CDR3 is 15 amino acids. The germline V gene encodes CDR1 SGDLS and CDR2 YYNGEE.

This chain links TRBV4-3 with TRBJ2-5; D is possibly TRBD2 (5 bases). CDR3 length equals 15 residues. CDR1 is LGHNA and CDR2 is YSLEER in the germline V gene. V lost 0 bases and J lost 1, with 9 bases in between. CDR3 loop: CASSQDLAPQETQYF. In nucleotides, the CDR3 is TGCGCCAGCAGCCAAGACCTAGCCCCCCAAGAGACCCAGTACTTC.